What follows are 5 T cell receptor beta chains derived from one specimen sequenced in a study of blood T cell repertoires in COVID-19. Repertoires were generated with immunoSEQ multiplex PCR, while TCRdb's copy carries only in-frame clones and drops some. The sample includes 35,000 to 45,000 clones, roughly 80% seen only once; the top ten take approximately 30%. Sequencing was carried out using peripheral blood. These receptors were obtained from a woman in her 70s with acute or convalescent COVID-19.

V usage is TRBV5-1 and J usage is TRBJ2-7; TRBD2 matches at 10 bases. V gave up 0 bases and J gave up 9 bases; unmatched junction bases: 9. The CDR3 spans 15 residues. Germline V gene sequence: CDR1 SGHRS, CDR2 YFSETQ. Here the CDR3 DNA reads TGCGCCAGCAGCTTGGATCCTAGCGGGAGAGCGTCGCAGTACTTC. This translates into CASSLDPSGRASQYF. Supplemented by reference TRBV5-1 and TRBJ2-7, the full variable domain reads KAGVTQTPRYLIKTRGQQVTLSCSPISGHRSVSWYQQTPGQGLQFLFEYFSETQRNKGNFPGRFSGRQFSNSRSEMNVSTLELGDSALYLCASSLDPSGRASQYFGPGTRLTVT.

This clone has only a few counts. This sequence joins TRBV29-1 and TRBJ1-1, with TRBD1 as a possible D gene (6 bases). Trimming left V 7 bases short and J 1 base short, with 10 bases between. The CDR3 totals 12 residues. The germline V gene has CDR1 SQVTM and CDR2 ANQGSEA. CDR3 DNA sequence: TGCAGCGCCTGGGACAAGAACACTGAAGCTTTCTTT. As protein: CSAWDKNTEAFF.

The gene calls are TRBV19 and TRBJ2-1; tentative D call: TRBD2 (6 bases). Trimming cost V 4 bases and J 4 bases, with 26 bases left between them. Germline V gene sequence: CDR1 LNHDA, CDR2 SQIVND (reference sequence). CDR3 length equals 19 residues. CDR3 nucleotides: TGTGCCAGTAGTAGATCGCCTCTAAGTAGCGGAGGAGCATACAATGAGCAGTTCTTC. The encoded protein is CASSRSPLSSGGAYNEQFF.

This clone was observed a few times. The V gene is TRBV27, the J gene TRBJ2-7; 8 bases align to TRBD1. CDR3 length: 15 amino acids. Germline V gene sequence: CDR1 MNHEY, CDR2 SMNVEV (reference sequence). V dropped 6 bases and J dropped 3; count of bases not matched to a gene: 10. The CDR3 region is CASRSGTGKGYEQYF. CDR3 in DNA: TGTGCCAGCAGGTCCGGGACAGGTAAAGGCTACGAGCAGTACTTC.

The V call is TRBV5-1, the J call TRBJ2-5; 12 bases map to TRBD1. J gave up 4 bases and V 4 bases, and 5 bases lay outside the gene matches. Per germline, CDR1 SGHRS and CDR2 YFSETQ. This CDR3 has 15 residues. The CDR3 nucleotides read TGCGCCAGCAGCCCGGGACAGGGGGCGGGAGAGACCCAGTACTTC. It yields the protein CASSPGQGAGETQYF.